This paragraph covers one TCR beta chain sequence. Its antigen is unknown. This entry belongs to a study of blood T cells in healthy people across ages. This CDR3 region has 15 residues. CDR1 is SNHLY and CDR2 is FYNNEI in the germline V gene. After removal of 7 bases from V and 6 bases from J, the junction contained 13 bases not matched to a gene. General observations from the study: Estimates based on one million T cells were treated as lower bounds.

Primed by a sample-barcoded 5' primer and a J-beta primer mix, a second PCR proceeded for roughly 6 to 12 cycles. The template-switch adaptor, which had 12 random nucleotides, put a tag on each cDNA molecule. TCRdb used MiXCR to reprocess the 5' RACE reads, holding one entry per CDR3 protein. This sample carries 1.5 million to 2 million distinct CDR3 sequences, around 50% of them seen once, and the ten largest clones take over 2%. Healthy Caucasian individuals from Russia aged roughly 6 to 90 served as donors. This receptor was obtained from a woman in her thirties or forties in good health. This chain links TRBV2 with TRBJ1-2; TRBD1 aligns across 8 bases. The sequencing input was blood. For the CDR3, the DNA is TGTGCCAGCAAGACCGCCCAGGGGGCTCGGGATGGCTACACCTTC. This gives the protein CASKTAQGARDGYTF.